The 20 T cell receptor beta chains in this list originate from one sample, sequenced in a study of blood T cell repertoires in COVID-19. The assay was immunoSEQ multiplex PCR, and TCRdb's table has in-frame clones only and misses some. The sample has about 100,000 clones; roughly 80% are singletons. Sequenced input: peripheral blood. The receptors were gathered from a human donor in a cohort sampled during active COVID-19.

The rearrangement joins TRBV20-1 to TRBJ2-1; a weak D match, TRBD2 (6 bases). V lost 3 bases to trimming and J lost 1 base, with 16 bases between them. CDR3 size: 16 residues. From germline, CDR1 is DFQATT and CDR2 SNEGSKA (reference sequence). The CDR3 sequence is CSASKPGLGSYNEQFF. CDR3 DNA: TGCAGTGCTAGTAAGCCGGGACTGGGTTCCTACAATGAGCAGTTCTTC.

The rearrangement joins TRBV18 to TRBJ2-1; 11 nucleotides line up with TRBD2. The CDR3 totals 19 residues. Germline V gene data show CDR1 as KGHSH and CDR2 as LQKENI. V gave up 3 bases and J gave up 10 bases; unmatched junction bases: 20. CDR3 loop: CASSPGGTSGNFLLGEQFF. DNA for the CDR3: TGTGCCAGCTCACCGGGGGGGACTAGCGGCAATTTCTTGCTGGGCGAGCAGTTCTTC.

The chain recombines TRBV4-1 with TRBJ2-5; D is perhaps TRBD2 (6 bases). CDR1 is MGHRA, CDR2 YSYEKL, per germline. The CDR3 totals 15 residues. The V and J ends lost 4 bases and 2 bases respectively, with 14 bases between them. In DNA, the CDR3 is TGCGCCAGCAGCCCCCAGGTAGGGAGGCAAGAGACCCAGTACTTC. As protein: CASSPQVGRQETQYF.

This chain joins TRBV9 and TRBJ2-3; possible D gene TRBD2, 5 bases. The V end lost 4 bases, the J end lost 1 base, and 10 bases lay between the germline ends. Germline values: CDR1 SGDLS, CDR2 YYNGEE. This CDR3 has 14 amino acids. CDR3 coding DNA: TGTGCCAGCAGCTGGGATAGCGGCACAGATACGCAGTATTTT. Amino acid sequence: CASSWDSGTDTQYF.

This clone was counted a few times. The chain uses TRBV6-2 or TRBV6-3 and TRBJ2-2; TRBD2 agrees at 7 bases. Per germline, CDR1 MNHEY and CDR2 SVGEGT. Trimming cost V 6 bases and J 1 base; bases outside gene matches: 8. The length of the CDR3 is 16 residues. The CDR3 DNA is TGTGCCAGCAGACCTCGTTCTAGCGGGAACACCGGGGAGCTGTTTTTT. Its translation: CASRPRSSGNTGELFF.

The CDR3 sequence: CASSQDGRRAYEQYF. The CDR3 region has the DNA TGTGCCAGCAGCCAAGATGGTCGAAGAGCCTACGAGCAGTACTTC. The gene calls are TRBV3-1 (or the pseudogene TRBV3-2) and TRBJ2-7; the D is unclear. CDR3 length equals 15 residues. Deletions cut 0 bases from V and 2 bases from J, with 11 bases between. Germline CDR1 is LGHDT and CDR2 is YNNKEL (reference sequence).

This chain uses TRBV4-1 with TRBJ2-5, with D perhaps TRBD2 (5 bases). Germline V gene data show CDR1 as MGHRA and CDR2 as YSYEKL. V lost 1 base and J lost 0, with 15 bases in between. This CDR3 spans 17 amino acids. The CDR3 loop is CASSQAAGISYQETQYF. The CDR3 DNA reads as TGCGCCAGCAGCCAAGCCGCGGGCATATCGTACCAAGAGACCCAGTACTTC.

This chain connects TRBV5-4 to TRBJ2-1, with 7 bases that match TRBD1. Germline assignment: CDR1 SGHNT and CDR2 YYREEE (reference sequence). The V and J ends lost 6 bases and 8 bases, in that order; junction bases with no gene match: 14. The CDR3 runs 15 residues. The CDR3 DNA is TGTGCCAGCACCACCCTTGACAGGGTGTCGGATGAGCAGTTCTTC. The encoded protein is CASTTLDRVSDEQFF.

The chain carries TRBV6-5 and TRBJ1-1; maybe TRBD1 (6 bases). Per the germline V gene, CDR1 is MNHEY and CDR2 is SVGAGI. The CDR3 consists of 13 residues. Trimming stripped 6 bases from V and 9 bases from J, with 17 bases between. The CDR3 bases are TGTGCCAGCAGCCAAGATGGACAGACAAAAGCTTTCTTT. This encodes CASSQDGQTKAFF.

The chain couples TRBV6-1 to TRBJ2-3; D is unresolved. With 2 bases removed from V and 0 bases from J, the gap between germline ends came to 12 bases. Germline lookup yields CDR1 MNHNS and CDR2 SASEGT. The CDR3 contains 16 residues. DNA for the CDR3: TGTGCCAGCAGTGAAATGGTAGCCTCTAGCACAGATACGCAGTATTTT. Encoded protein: CASSEMVASSTDTQYF.

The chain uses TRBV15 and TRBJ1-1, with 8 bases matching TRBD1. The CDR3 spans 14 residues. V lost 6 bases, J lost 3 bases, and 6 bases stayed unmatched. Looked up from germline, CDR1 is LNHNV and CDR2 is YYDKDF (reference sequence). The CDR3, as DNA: TGTGCCACCAGAATGAACAGGGGGGACACTGAAGCTTTCTTT. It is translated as CATRMNRGDTEAFF.

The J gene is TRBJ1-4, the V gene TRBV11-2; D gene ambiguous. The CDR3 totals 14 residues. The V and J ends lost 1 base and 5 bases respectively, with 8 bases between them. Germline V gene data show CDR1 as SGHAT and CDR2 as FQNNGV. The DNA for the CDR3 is TGTGCCAGCAGCTTAGCCCGGTCGAATGAAAAACTGTTTTTT. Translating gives CASSLARSNEKLFF.

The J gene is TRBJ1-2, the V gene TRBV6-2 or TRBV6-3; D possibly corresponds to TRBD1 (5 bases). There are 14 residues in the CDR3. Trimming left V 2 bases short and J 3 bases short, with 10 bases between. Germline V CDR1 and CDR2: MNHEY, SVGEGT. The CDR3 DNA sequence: TGTGCCAGCAGTTACAGCGGAGGGGACTATGGCTACACCTTC. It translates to CASSYSGGDYGYTF.

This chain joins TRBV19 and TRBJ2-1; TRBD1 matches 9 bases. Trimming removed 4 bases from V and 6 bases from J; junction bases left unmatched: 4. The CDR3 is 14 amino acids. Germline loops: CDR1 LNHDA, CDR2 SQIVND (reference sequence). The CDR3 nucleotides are TGTGCCAGTAGTAGGACAGGGGCGGGCAATGAGCAGTTCTTC. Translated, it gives CASSRTGAGNEQFF.

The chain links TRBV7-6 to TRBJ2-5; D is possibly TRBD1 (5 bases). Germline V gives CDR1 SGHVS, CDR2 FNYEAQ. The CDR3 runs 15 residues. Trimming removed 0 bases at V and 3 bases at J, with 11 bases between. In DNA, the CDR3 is TGTGCCAGCAGCTTAGCAGGACAAGGGGAAGAGACCCAGTACTTC. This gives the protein CASSLAGQGEETQYF.

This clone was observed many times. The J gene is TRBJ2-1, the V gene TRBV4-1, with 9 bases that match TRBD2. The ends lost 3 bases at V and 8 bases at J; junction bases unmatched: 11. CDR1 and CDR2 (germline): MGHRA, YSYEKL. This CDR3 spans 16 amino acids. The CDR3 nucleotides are TGCGCCAGCAGCCAGCGATTAGCGGGGGCTCAGGATGAGCAGTTCTTC. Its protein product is CASSQRLAGAQDEQFF.

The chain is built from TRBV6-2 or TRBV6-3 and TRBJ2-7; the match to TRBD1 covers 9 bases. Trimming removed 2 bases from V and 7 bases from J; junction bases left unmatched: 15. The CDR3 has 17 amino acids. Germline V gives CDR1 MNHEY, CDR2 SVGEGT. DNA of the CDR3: TGTGCCAGCAGTTACCAGCGACAGGGGGTGATACCAGGGGAGCAGTACTTC. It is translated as CASSYQRQGVIPGEQYF.

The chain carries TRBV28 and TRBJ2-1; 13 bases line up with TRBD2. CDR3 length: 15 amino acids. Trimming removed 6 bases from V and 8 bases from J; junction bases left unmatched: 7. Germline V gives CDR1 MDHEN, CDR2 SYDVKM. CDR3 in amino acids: CASSRTSGRTDEQFF. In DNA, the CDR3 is TGTGCCAGCAGCCGGACTAGCGGGAGAACCGATGAGCAGTTCTTC.

The CDR3 region is CASTLNSAGNTEAFF. The CDR3, as DNA: TGTGCCAGTACCCTGAACTCTGCAGGGAACACTGAAGCTTTCTTT. V and J are TRBV19 and TRBJ1-1, with D uncertain. The germline V gene encodes CDR1 LNHDA and CDR2 SQIVND (reference sequence). This CDR3 comprises 15 residues. V was shortened by 7 bases and J by 1 base, with 16 bases between the two germline ends.

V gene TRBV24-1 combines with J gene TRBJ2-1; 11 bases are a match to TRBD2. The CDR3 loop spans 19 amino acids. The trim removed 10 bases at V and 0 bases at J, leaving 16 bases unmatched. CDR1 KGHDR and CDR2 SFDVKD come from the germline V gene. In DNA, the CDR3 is TGTGCCACGGGGACGGCGCCCGGGACTAGCGGTCTCTCCTACAATGAGCAGTTCTTC. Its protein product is CATGTAPGTSGLSYNEQFF.